One TCR beta chain is described in this entry. Its antigen remains unidentified. Germline V lookup: CDR1 SGHDT, CDR2 YYEEEE. Trimming cost V 3 bases and J 0 bases, with 7 bases left between them. This CDR3 is 14 amino acids long. The data are from a study of regulatory T cells in long-lasting Graves disease. The TCR beta library used iRepertoire HTBI primers with Arm-PCR amplification of CDR3. TCRdb reanalysed the multiplex PCR reads using MiXCR and keeps one entry per CDR3 protein. The table has a few hundred thousand distinct CDR3 sequences, roughly a fifth seen once. Findings and limits, study-wide: Public clonotype sharing was higher in persistent than newly diagnosed patients. Persistent disease preferred TRBV28, TRBJ1-2 and TRBJ2-5; new disease, TRBV20-1 and TRBJ2-1.

Sample time point: persistent/refractory GD, antithyroid drugs over 5 years with positive TRAb. From PBMCs, RNA was extracted and then used to make the TCR library. Guidelines of the American Thyroid Association were used to diagnose Graves' disease. Material: peripheral blood mononuclear cells (PBMCs), obtained when the disease was refractory, from a patient treated with antithyroid drugs. The V and J genes are TRBV5-6 and TRBJ2-4, with D perhaps matching TRBD2 (6 bases). The TCR originated in a female donor with Graves disease. The DNA of the CDR3 is TGTGCCAGCAGCTCGGGGGAAGCCAAAAACATTCAGTACTTC. The encoded protein is CASSSGEAKNIQYF.